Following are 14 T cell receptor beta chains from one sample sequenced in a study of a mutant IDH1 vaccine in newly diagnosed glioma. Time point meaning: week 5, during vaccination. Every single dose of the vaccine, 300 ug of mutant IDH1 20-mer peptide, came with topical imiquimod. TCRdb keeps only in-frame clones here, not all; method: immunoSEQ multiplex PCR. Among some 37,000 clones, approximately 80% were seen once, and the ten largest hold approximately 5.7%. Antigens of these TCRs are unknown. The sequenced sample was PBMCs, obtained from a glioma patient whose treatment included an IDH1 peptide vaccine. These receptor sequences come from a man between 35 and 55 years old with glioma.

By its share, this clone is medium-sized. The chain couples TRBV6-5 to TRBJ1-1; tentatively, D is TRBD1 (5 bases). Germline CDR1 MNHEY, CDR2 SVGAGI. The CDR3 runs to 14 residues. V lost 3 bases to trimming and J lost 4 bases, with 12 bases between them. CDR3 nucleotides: TGTGCCAGCAGTTATGGGGGACGAGGCACTGAAGCTTTCTTT. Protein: CASSYGGRGTEAFF.

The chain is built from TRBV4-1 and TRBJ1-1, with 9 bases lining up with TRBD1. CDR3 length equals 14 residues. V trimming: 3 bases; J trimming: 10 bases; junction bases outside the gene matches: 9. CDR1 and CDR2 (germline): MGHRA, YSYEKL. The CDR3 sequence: CASSQAGQGFVAFF. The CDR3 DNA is TGCGCCAGCAGCCAGGCGGGACAGGGCTTTGTAGCTTTCTTT.

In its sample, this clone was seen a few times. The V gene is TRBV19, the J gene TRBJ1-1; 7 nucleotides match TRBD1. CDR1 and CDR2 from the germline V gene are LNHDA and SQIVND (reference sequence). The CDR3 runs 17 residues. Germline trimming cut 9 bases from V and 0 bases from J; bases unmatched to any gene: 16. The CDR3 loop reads CASLGTASSAMNTEAFF. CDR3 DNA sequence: TGTGCCAGCCTGGGGACAGCTTCCTCCGCTATGAACACTGAAGCTTTCTTT.

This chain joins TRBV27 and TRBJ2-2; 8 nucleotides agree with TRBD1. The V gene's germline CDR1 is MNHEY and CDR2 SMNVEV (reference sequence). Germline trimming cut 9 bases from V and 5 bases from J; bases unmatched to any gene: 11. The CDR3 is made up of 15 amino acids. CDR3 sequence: CASHRGRGQTGELFF. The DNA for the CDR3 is TGTGCCAGTCATCGGGGCAGGGGGCAGACCGGGGAGCTGTTTTTT.

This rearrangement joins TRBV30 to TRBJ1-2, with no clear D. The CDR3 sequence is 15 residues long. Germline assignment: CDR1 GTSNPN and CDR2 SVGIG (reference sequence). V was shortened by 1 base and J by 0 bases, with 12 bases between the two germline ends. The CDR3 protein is CAWSDGPLANYGYTF. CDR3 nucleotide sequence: TGTGCCTGGAGTGATGGGCCCCTAGCTAACTATGGCTACACCTTC.

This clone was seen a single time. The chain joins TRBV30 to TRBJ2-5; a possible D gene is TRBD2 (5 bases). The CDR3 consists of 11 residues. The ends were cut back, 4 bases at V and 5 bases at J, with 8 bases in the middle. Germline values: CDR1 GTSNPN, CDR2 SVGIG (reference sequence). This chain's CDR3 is CAWMTGETQYF. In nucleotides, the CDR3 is TGTGCCTGGATGACGGGGGAGACCCAGTACTTC.

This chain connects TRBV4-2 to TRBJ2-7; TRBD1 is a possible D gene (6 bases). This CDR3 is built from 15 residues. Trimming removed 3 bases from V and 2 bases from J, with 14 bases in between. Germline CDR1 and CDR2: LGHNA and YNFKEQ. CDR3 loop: CASSHRPGQTYEQYF. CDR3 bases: TGTGCCAGCAGCCACCGACCTGGACAGACCTACGAGCAGTACTTC.

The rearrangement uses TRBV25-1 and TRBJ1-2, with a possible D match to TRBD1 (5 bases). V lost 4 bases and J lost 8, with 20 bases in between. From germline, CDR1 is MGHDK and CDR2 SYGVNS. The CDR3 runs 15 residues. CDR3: CASSVDTGGFEGYTF. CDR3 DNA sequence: TGTGCCAGCAGTGTAGACACGGGGGGATTTGAGGGCTACACCTTC.

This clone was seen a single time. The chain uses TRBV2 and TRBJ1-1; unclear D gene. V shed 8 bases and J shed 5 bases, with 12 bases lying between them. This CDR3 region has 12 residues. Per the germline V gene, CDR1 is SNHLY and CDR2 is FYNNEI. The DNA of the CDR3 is TGTGCCAGCCTTTATGGAAAGACTGAAGCTTTCTTT. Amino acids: CASLYGKTEAFF.

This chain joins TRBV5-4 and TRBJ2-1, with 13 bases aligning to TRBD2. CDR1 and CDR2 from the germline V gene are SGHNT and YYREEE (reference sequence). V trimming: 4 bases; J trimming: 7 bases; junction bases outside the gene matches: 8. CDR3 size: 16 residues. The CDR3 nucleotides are TGTGCCAGCAGCCCGGGGGGGACTAGCGGGGCTAATGAGCAGTTCTTC. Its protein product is CASSPGGTSGANEQFF.

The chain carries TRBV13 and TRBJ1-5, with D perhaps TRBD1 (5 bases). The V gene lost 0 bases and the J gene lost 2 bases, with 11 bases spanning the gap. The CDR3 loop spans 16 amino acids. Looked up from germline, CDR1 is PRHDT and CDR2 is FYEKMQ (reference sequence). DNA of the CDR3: TGTGCCAGCAGCTTAGGGGGGGTAGGAGGCAATCAGCCCCAGCATTTT. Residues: CASSLGGVGGNQPQHF.

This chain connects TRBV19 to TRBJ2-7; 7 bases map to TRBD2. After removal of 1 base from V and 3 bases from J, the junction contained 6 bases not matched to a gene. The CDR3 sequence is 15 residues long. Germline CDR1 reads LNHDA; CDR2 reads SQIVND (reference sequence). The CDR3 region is CASSIVGAGIYEQYF. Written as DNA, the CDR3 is TGTGCCAGTAGTATAGTGGGAGCGGGGATCTACGAGCAGTACTTC.

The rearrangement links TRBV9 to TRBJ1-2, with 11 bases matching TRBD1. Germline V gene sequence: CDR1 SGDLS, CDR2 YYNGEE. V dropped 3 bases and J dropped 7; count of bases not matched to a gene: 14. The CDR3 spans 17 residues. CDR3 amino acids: CASSGWYSGTGGGGYTF. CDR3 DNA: TGTGCCAGCAGCGGATGGTACTCCGGGACAGGGGGAGGTGGCTACACCTTC.

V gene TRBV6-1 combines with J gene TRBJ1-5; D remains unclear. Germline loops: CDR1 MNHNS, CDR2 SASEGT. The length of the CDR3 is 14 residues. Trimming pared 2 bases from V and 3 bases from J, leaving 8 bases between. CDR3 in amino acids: CASSEQTVNQPQHF. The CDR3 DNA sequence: TGTGCCAGCAGTGAACAAACAGTCAATCAGCCCCAGCATTTT.